This T cell receptor beta chain was sequenced for a study of CD8 T cells in Susac syndrome. Across the study: At the time of blood draw, patients with Susac syndrome were therapy-naive, receiving corticosteroids, or receiving intravenous immunoglobulin alone. Study outcomes and limitations: The CD4+ T cell repertoires from Susac syndrome exhibited no clonal expansion.

CDR3 length: 14 residues. Trimming pared 4 bases from V and 5 bases from J, leaving 13 bases between. Germline CDR1 reads KGHDR; CDR2 reads SFDVKD. With random hexamers, about 0.45 to 1 ug RNA was reverse transcribed. TCRdb independently ran MiXCR on the immunoSEQ multiplex PCR reads; one entry per CDR3 protein. The sample comprises 240,000 or so distinct CDR3 sequences, approximately 95% of which are singletons, and approximately 0.1% rests with the top ten. As to this clonotype: Its antigen is undetermined.

This receptor was obtained from a human donor with Susac syndrome. The sequencing sample was made of CD4+ T cells from PBMCs. This chain links TRBV24-1 with TRBJ1-2; D is perhaps TRBD1 (6 bases). DNA for the CDR3: TGTGCCACCAGTGACCTACAGGGCATGTATGGCTACACCTTC. This codes for CATSDLQGMYGYTF.